Shown below are 10 T cell receptor beta chains from a single sample sequenced in a study of T cells in Graves' hyperthyroidism and ophthalmopathy. RNA transcripts were the template for amplifying TCR beta CDR3 regions. The HTBI primer set drove a first-round RT-PCR of the TCR CDR3. TCRdb re-analysed the multiplex PCR reads in MiXCR, keeping a single row per CDR3 protein. The table shows some 690,000 distinct CDR3 sequences, with roughly a sixth occurring only once. Sequenced sample: blood. Receptor source: a man in his forties or fifties with Graves' hyperthyroidism.

This clonotype appeared a few times. The conserved closing phenylalanine or tryptophan is absent in this CDR3, likely reflecting a read error. The gene calls are TRBV13 and TRBJ1-1, with D possibly being TRBD1 (5 bases). Germline V gene data show CDR1 as PRHDT and CDR2 as FYEKMQ (reference sequence). Trimming cost V 5 bases and J 1 base, with 8 bases left between them. The CDR3 is made up of 13 amino acids. CDR3 in amino acids: CASSRDGNTEAFL. CDR3 DNA sequence: TGTGCCAGCAGCAGGGACGGGAACACTGAAGCTTTCCTT.

V is TRBV7-2 and J is TRBJ1-4, with D uncertain. Trimming removed 6 bases from V and 5 bases from J, with 13 bases in between. Germline V lookup: CDR1 SGHTA, CDR2 FQGNSA. This CDR3 contains 14 residues. The CDR3 nucleotides read TGTGCCAGCAGTTCCTCAGAAAGAAATGAAAAACTGTTTTTT. Translating gives CASSSSERNEKLFF.

The rearrangement links TRBV5-1 to TRBJ1-2, with 8 bases fitting TRBD1. In germline, CDR1 is SGHRS, CDR2 YFSETQ. V lost 0 bases to trimming and J lost 7 bases; unmatched junction nucleotides: 5. This CDR3 is built from 14 residues. The CDR3 sequence is CASSLDQGARGYTF. CDR3 DNA: TGCGCCAGCAGCTTGGATCAGGGGGCGCGTGGCTACACCTTC.

This clonotype was observed at least ten times. The chain is built from TRBV19 and TRBJ2-1; 8 bases are a match to TRBD1. The CDR3 has 13 residues. V lost 3 bases, J lost 6 bases, and 1 base stayed unmatched. Germline V gives CDR1 LNHDA, CDR2 SQIVND (reference sequence). CDR3 nucleotide sequence: TGTGCCAGTAGTATCGGACAGGGCAATGAGCAGTTCTTC. Translating gives CASSIGQGNEQFF.

This clonotype has ten or more counts. The chain carries TRBV28 and TRBJ2-7; 10 nucleotides align to TRBD2. The CDR3 totals 17 residues. Unmatched junction bases numbered 10, after V lost 5 bases and J lost 0 bases. Germline values: CDR1 MDHEN, CDR2 SYDVKM. CDR3 bases: TGTGCCAGCAGTGCCCGCCCGGGACTAGCGTACTCCTACGAGCAGTACTTC. It encodes CASSARPGLAYSYEQYF. Full variable domain (missing parts from reference TRBV28 and TRBJ2-7): DVKVTQSSRYLVKRTGEKVFLECVQDMDHENMFWYRQDPGLGLRLIYFSYDVKMKEKGDIPEGYSVSREKKERFSLILESASTNQTSMYLCASSARPGLAYSYEQYFGPGTRLTVT.

CDR3 sequence: CASTIADLNEQFF. In DNA form, the CDR3 reads TGTGCCAGCACGATAGCGGATCTGAATGAGCAGTTCTTC. The rearrangement links TRBV28 to TRBJ2-1, with TRBD2 as a possible D gene (6 bases). Deletions cut 7 bases from V and 7 bases from J, with 14 bases between. Germline V gene sequence: CDR1 MDHEN, CDR2 SYDVKM. The CDR3 is made up of 13 amino acids.

In the case of this clonotype: A much more abundant neighbour one base away suggests this may be a read error. The genes are TRBV3-1 and TRBJ2-1; the D gene could be TRBD1 or TRBD2 (6 bases each). CDR1 and CDR2 from the germline V gene are LGHDT and YNNKEL (reference sequence). Trimming left V 4 bases short and J 5 bases short, with 12 bases between. CDR3 size: 14 residues. In DNA, the CDR3 is TGTGCCAGCAGCCTTTGGGGGGCGAACAATGAGCAGTTCTTC. Translating it yields CASSLWGANNEQFF.

Here the CDR3 reads CSARGQGNPNYGYTF. CDR3 coding DNA: TGCAGTGCTAGGGGACAGGGCAACCCTAACTATGGCTACACCTTC. This chain joins TRBV20-1 and TRBJ1-2; TRBD1 aligns across 9 bases. Losses at the gene ends were 3 bases for V and 0 bases for J; bases not matched to a gene: 5. Per germline, CDR1 DFQATT and CDR2 SNEGSKA (reference sequence). The CDR3 runs 15 residues.

This clonotype was counted many times. This sequence joins TRBV12-3 or TRBV12-4 and TRBJ1-1; D is unresolved. The CDR3 runs 15 residues. Trimming removed 3 bases at V and 1 base at J, with 12 bases between. CDR3 amino acids: CASSFHQEWNTEAFF. The CDR3 DNA is TGTGCCAGCAGTTTTCACCAGGAGTGGAACACTGAAGCTTTCTTT.

This clonotype was recorded a few times. V usage is TRBV28 and J usage is TRBJ2-7, with TRBD2 matching 8 bases. Per germline, CDR1 MDHEN and CDR2 SYDVKM. This CDR3 has 17 residues. V shed 3 bases, J shed 7 bases, and the junction held 17 bases outside the gene matches. CDR3 nucleotide sequence: TGTGCCAGCAGTTTCAGGCTACGCGGGAGGCCCCCTTTGGAGCAGTACTTC. Its translation is CASSFRLRGRPPLEQYF.